Listed below are T cell receptor beta chains from one sample, sequenced in a study of T cell repertoires and leukemia-associated antigens. TCRdb passed the 5' RACE reads through MiXCR, listing each CDR3 protein once. Here the sample spans approximately 10,000 distinct CDR3 sequences, less than 55% being singletons. No antigens are known for them. The sequenced sample consisted of CD3+ T cells sorted from blood and cultured. The receptor set was obtained from a female donor in good health. CDR3s include the opening cysteine and the closing phenylalanine or tryptophan. Some rows mark clone size as missing; the rest say once, few, many or name a class of expanded clone.

V: TRBV24-1
size: medium-sized
J: TRBJ2-1
CDR3: CATSDLGEQFF

V: TRBV20-1
size: NA
J: TRBJ2-2
CDR3: CSAKTNTGELFF

V: TRBV19
size: many
J: TRBJ2-7
CDR3: CASSPSTSGYYEQYF

V: TRBV28
size: few
J: TRBJ2-2
CDR3: CASSFPLGTGEAGELFF

V: TRBV11-3
size: medium-sized
J: TRBJ1-2
CDR3: CASSRQDYGYTF

V: TRBV5-1
size: NA
J: TRBJ2-4
CDR3: CASSLEALAKNTQYF

V: TRBV7-3
size: few
J: TRBJ1-6
CDR3: CASSLASGPLHF

V: TRBV20-1
size: NA
J: TRBJ1-5
CDR3: CSASGTSGVRETQYFGPGTPVWHF

V: TRBV27
size: NA
J: TRBJ2-7
CDR3: CASSLARGKYEQYF

V: TRBV20-1
size: NA
J: TRBJ1-1
CDR3: CSARDVRGSTEAFF

V: TRBV29-1
size: NA
J: TRBJ1-5
CDR3: CSVAGANQPQHF

V: TRBV28
size: medium-sized
J: TRBJ2-5
CDR3: CASSLAGETETQYF

V: TRBV24-1
size: medium-sized
J: TRBJ2-7
CDR3: CATSDQVTYEQYF

V: TRBV18
size: NA
J: TRBJ2-4
CDR3: CASSLVPGAVAKNIQYF

V: TRBV20-1
size: many
J: TRBJ1-2
CDR3: CSASSHRRAVSYGYTF

V: TRBV7-2
size: NA
J: TRBJ2-5
CDR3: CASSFRGPTETQYF

V: TRBV14
size: NA
J: TRBJ2-1
CDR3: CASSQEGYNEQFF

V: TRBV7-9
size: NA
J: TRBJ2-7
CDR3: CASSSRDLGVLEQYF

V: TRBV5-1
size: NA
J: TRBJ1-1
CDR3: CASSLGSGFPTEAFF

V: TRBV28
size: NA
J: TRBJ2-7
CDR3: CASRIRGQGYEQYF

V: TRBV6-5
size: once
J: TRBJ1-2
CDR3: CASSQGGGYGYTF

V: TRBV20-1
size: few
J: TRBJ2-7
CDR3: CSARDGTSFYEQYF

V: TRBV6-5
size: NA
J: TRBJ1-4
CDR3: CASSYGRGGELFF

V: TRBV20-1
size: NA
J: TRBJ2-5
CDR3: CSAGDLAGTGETQYF

V: TRBV12-3/TRBV12-4
size: NA
J: TRBJ2-3
CDR3: CASGLGPSTDTQYF

V: TRBV19
size: many
J: TRBJ1-5
CDR3: CASSSGQLNQPQHF

V: TRBV27
size: NA
J: TRBJ2-6
CDR3: CASSLLGYSGANVLTF